These 21 T cell receptor beta chains were sequenced from one sample in a study of T cells in Graves' hyperthyroidism and ophthalmopathy. From RNA transcripts, TCR beta CDR3 regions were amplified. The study used the HTBI primer set for a first-round RT-PCR of the TCR CDR3. TCRdb called the multiplex PCR reads again in MiXCR, with one record for every CDR3 protein. The profile shows some 350,000 distinct CDR3 sequences, approximately 14% of them singletons. The specimen sequenced was blood. The receptors originated from a woman in her sixties or seventies with Graves' ophthalmopathy.

The sample holds many counts of this clonotype. This sequence joins TRBV6-5 and TRBJ2-1; 11 nucleotides agree with TRBD2. The germline CDR1 and CDR2 sequences are MNHEY and SVGAGI. The ends lost 1 base at V and 3 bases at J; junction bases unmatched: 2. This CDR3 has 16 residues. This CDR3 reads CASSYLAGGNYNEQFF. Here the CDR3 DNA reads TGTGCCAGCAGTTACTTAGCGGGAGGGAACTACAATGAGCAGTTCTTC.

This clonotype was counted a few times. The chain combines TRBV7-2 with TRBJ1-6; TRBD1 matches at 11 bases. CDR3 length: 16 amino acids. CDR1 SGHTA and CDR2 FQGNSA come from the germline V gene. J lost 7 bases, V lost 3 bases, and 5 bases had no gene match. CDR3 protein: CASSLVGTGGNSPLHF. The CDR3 coding sequence is TGTGCCAGCAGCTTGGTTGGGACAGGGGGAAATTCACCCCTCCACTTT. Full variable domain (remainder filled in from reference TRBV7-2 and TRBJ1-6): GAGVSQSPSNKVTEKGKDVELRCDPISGHTALYWYRQSLGQGLEFLIYFQGNSAPDKSGLPSDRFSAERTGGSVSTLTIQRTQQEDSAVYLCASSLVGTGGNSPLHFGNGTRLTVT.

A few counts support this clonotype. The chain recombines TRBV7-8 with TRBJ2-2; 10 bases agree with TRBD2. V lost 1 base and J lost 9; bases outside the gene matches: 8. Germline-derived CDR1 and CDR2 are SGHVS and FQNEAQ. This CDR3 has 16 amino acids. The CDR3 spells CASSLEWSSGSRELFF. In DNA, the CDR3 is TGTGCCAGCAGCTTAGAATGGTCTAGCGGGAGCAGGGAGCTGTTTTTT.

This clonotype was detected many times. V usage is TRBV5-5 and J usage is TRBJ2-1; TRBD2 agrees at 7 bases. The V gene's germline CDR1 is SGHKS and CDR2 YYEKEE (reference sequence). Germline trimming cut 0 bases from V and 8 bases from J; bases unmatched to any gene: 11. The CDR3 spans 16 residues. The CDR3 DNA reads as TGTGCCAGCAGCTTGGATTTGGGGGAGGGCTCCGATGAGCAGTTCTTC. Its protein is CASSLDLGEGSDEQFF.

This clonotype was recorded at least ten times. The rearrangement links TRBV12-3 or TRBV12-4 to TRBJ2-3, with no clear D. The CDR3 loop spans 14 amino acids. V lost 3 bases, J lost 2 bases, and 9 bases lay in between. The CDR3: CASSFAGYTDTQYF. The CDR3 nucleotides are TGTGCCAGCAGTTTTGCAGGTTACACAGATACGCAGTATTTT.

The V gene is TRBV27, the J gene TRBJ2-1; 7 bases agree with TRBD2. After removal of 2 bases from V and 5 bases from J, the junction contained 3 bases not matched to a gene. The CDR3 contains 14 residues. Germline loops: CDR1 MNHEY, CDR2 SMNVEV (reference sequence). CDR3 residues: CASSLAGANNEQFF. CDR3 DNA sequence: TGTGCCAGCAGTTTAGCGGGAGCTAACAATGAGCAGTTCTTC.

V gene TRBV6-1 combines with J gene TRBJ1-4; D is perhaps TRBD1 (5 bases). Germline CDR1 reads MNHNS; CDR2 reads SASEGT. V was pared by 6 bases and J by 11 bases, with 16 bases between. The CDR3 is 13 amino acids. The CDR3 loop reads CASRGTLVPKLFF. The CDR3 region has the DNA TGTGCCAGCAGGGGGACTCTCGTCCCCAAACTGTTTTTT.

Concerning this clonotype itself: This may be a read error: a much more frequent sequence differs by one nucleotide. The chain links TRBV10-3 to TRBJ1-1; TRBD1 might be the D (5 bases). This CDR3 spans 13 amino acids. CDR1 is ENHRY and CDR2 is SYGVKD in the germline V gene. V lost 6 bases and J lost 5, with 13 bases in between. The CDR3, as DNA: TGTGCCATCAGAGCAGACGGGGGGACTGAAGCTTTCTTT. It yields the protein CAIRADGGTEAFF.

This clonotype was observed at least ten times. The V gene is TRBV3-1, the J gene TRBJ2-7, with 10 bases matching TRBD1. V lost 4 bases, J lost 6 bases, and 6 bases stayed unmatched. Germline V gene lookup returns CDR1 LGHDT and CDR2 YNNKEL (reference sequence). The CDR3 covers 14 residues. The CDR3 protein is CASSRTGGSGEQYF. CDR3 sequence (DNA): TGTGCCAGCAGCCGGACAGGGGGAAGTGGCGAGCAGTACTTC.

This sequence joins TRBV6-1 and TRBJ1-2; TRBD1 matches 7 bases. The junction had 18 bases not matched to a gene; V was cut back by 10 bases and J by 7 bases. The CDR3 is 15 amino acids. Germline V gene sequence: CDR1 MNHNS, CDR2 SASEGT. As DNA, the CDR3 is TGTGCCACCTTACAGGGGCGCCCTATTATGGGTGGCTACACCTTC. It translates to CATLQGRPIMGGYTF.

Turning to this clonotype: A single base separates this from a much larger clone, so it may be a read error. The chain combines TRBV5-1 with TRBJ1-2; D remains ambiguous. There are 14 residues in the CDR3. Germline CDR1 reads SGHRS; CDR2 reads YFSETQ. CDR3: CASSLDGANYGHTF. CDR3 in DNA: TGCGCCAGCAGCTTGGACGGAGCTAACTATGGCCACACCTTC. Complete variable domain (other parts from reference TRBV5-1 and TRBJ1-2): KAGVTQTPRYLIKTRGQQVTLSCSPISGHRSVSWYQQTPGQGLQFLFEYFSETQRNKGNFPGRFSGRQFSNSRSEMNVSTLELGDSALYLCASSLDGANYGHTFGSGTRLTVV.

At least ten counts were recorded for this clonotype. The chain's CDR3 is CASRKDAGVREQYF. The CDR3 nucleotides are TGTGCCAGCAGGAAGGACGCAGGGGTTCGAGAGCAGTACTTC. The genes are TRBV28 and TRBJ2-7, with D tentatively TRBD1 (6 bases). CDR3 length: 14 amino acids. Trimming took off 6 bases at V and 7 bases at J, with 19 bases between the two ends. Germline lookup yields CDR1 MDHEN and CDR2 SYDVKM.

This clonotype was picked up many times. V and J are TRBV27 and TRBJ2-1, with D tentatively TRBD1 (5 bases). The CDR3 has 14 amino acids. Trimming removed 6 bases at V and 6 bases at J, with 15 bases between. CDR1 and CDR2 from the germline V gene are MNHEY and SMNVEV (reference sequence). CDR3 residues: CASSPYLRGNEQFF. The DNA of the CDR3 is TGTGCCAGCAGCCCCTACTTAAGGGGCAATGAGCAGTTCTTC.

This clonotype showed up many times. The rearrangement uses TRBV12-3 or TRBV12-4 and TRBJ2-7, with 8 bases aligning to TRBD1. CDR3 size: 15 residues. V gave up 8 bases and J gave up 0 bases; unmatched junction bases: 9. This CDR3 reads CASGPRQGSSYEQYF. Written as DNA, the CDR3 is TGTGCCAGCGGGCCTCGACAGGGGTCCTCCTACGAGCAGTACTTC.

This clonotype showed up many times. The chain links TRBV7-9 to TRBJ2-7; 10 bases are a match to TRBD2. There are 16 residues in the CDR3. Germline V lookup: CDR1 SEHNR, CDR2 FQNEAQ (reference sequence). The trim removed 0 bases at V and 4 bases at J, leaving 6 bases unmatched. The CDR3 here is CASSLAGPSGSYEQYF. The CDR3 DNA sequence: TGTGCCAGCAGCTTAGCGGGGCCTAGCGGGAGTTACGAGCAGTACTTC. Supplemented by reference TRBV7-9 and TRBJ2-7, the full variable domain reads DTGVSQNPRHKITKRGQNVTFRCDPISEHNRLYWYRQTLGQGPEFLTYFQNEAQLEKSRLLSDRFSAERPKGSFSTLEIQRTEQGDSAMYLCASSLAGPSGSYEQYFGPGTRLTVT.

The chain carries TRBV12-3 or TRBV12-4 and TRBJ2-3, with TRBD2 matching 11 bases. The trim removed 7 bases at V and 6 bases at J, leaving 9 bases unmatched. CDR3 length: 15 residues. CDR3 bases: TGTGCCAGCAACCAGGAGACTAGCGGGACGGATACGCAGTATTTT. Its translation: CASNQETSGTDTQYF.

The V and J genes are TRBV5-1 and TRBJ2-2; D ambiguous. Between the trimmed V and J ends, which lost 4 bases and 3 bases, there was a span of 19 bases. The CDR3 consists of 17 residues. From germline, CDR1 is SGHRS and CDR2 YFSETQ. The CDR3, as DNA: TGCGCCAGCAGCCAAACGTCCGAACCTAGGTACACCGGGGAGCTGTTTTTT. Translating it yields CASSQTSEPRYTGELFF.

This clonotype was counted ten times or more. The genes are TRBV6-1 and TRBJ2-7, with 7 bases fitting TRBD2. Germline V gene sequence: CDR1 MNHNS, CDR2 SASEGT. V trimming: 4 bases; J trimming: 0 bases; junction bases outside the gene matches: 3. The CDR3 covers 14 residues. CDR3 nucleotide sequence: TGTGCCAGCAGTGCTGGGACTATCTCCTACGAGCAGTACTTC. It translates to CASSAGTISYEQYF.

This clonotype was detected many times. The chain is built from TRBV28 and TRBJ2-1; 14 positions agree with TRBD2. Unmatched junction bases numbered 13, after V lost 8 bases and J lost 10 bases. This CDR3 contains 16 residues. CDR1 and CDR2 from the germline V gene are MDHEN and SYDVKM. The CDR3 spells CASVSSVGTSGREQFF. Here the CDR3 DNA reads TGTGCCAGCGTCAGCTCCGTGGGGACTAGCGGGAGAGAGCAGTTCTTC.

As for this clonotype: A much larger clone differs by one base, so this may be a read error. This chain links TRBV3-1 with TRBJ1-5; D call uncertain. Germline V gene data show CDR1 as LGHDT and CDR2 as YNNKEL (reference sequence). The length of the CDR3 is 13 residues. V was cut by 8 bases and J by 13 bases, with 21 bases left in between. Here the CDR3 reads CASYGSGSQAQHF. DNA of the CDR3: TGTGCCAGCTACGGTAGCGGGAGCCAGGCGCAGCATTTT.

This clonotype has a count of ten or more. The CDR3 DNA sequence: TGTGCCAGCAGCCAAGTGAGAGACAGGGAGCTGTTTTTT. It translates to CASSQVRDRELFF. The chain joins TRBV14 to TRBJ2-2, with D hard to call. V was cut by 1 base and J by 9 bases, with 9 bases left in between. The CDR3 runs to 13 residues. Germline V gives CDR1 SGHDN, CDR2 FVKESK.